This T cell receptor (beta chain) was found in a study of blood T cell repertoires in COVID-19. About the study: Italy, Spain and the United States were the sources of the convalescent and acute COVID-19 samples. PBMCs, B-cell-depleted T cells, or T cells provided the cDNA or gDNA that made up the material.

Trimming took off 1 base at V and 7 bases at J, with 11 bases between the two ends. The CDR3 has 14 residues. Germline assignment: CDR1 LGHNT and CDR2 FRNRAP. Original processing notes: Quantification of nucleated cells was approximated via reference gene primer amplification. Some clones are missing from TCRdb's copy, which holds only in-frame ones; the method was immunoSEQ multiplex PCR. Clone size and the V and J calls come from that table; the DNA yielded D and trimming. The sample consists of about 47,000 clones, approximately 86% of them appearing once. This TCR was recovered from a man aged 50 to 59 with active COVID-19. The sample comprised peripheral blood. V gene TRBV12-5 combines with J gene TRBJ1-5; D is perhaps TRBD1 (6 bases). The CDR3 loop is CASGLAGDYQPQHF. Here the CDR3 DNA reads TGTGCTAGTGGTTTGGCAGGGGATTACCAGCCCCAGCATTTT.